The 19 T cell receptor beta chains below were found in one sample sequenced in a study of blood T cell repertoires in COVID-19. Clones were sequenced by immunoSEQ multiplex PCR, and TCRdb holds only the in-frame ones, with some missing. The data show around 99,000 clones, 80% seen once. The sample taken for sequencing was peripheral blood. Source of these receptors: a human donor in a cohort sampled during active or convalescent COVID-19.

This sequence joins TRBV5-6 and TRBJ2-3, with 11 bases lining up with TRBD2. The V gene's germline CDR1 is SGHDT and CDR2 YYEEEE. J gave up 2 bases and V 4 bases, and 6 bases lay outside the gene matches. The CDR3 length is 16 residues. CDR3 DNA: TGTGCCAGCAGCCTTTGGACTAGCGGGTTCACAGATACGCAGTATTTT. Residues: CASSLWTSGFTDTQYF.

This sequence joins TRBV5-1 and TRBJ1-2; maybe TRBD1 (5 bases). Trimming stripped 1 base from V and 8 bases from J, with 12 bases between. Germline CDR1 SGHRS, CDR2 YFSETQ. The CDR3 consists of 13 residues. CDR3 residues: CASSLLGVEGYTF. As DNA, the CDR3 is TGCGCCAGCAGCTTGCTAGGGGTGGAAGGCTACACCTTC. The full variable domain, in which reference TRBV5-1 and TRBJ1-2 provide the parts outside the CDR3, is KAGVTQTPRYLIKTRGQQVTLSCSPISGHRSVSWYQQTPGQGLQFLFEYFSETQRNKGNFPGRFSGRQFSNSRSEMNVSTLELGDSALYLCASSLLGVEGYTFGSGTRLTVV.

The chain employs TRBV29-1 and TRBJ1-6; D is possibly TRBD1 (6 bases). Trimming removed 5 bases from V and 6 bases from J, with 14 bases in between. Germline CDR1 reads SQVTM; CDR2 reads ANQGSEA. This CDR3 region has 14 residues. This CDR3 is CSVQQGIGNSPLHF. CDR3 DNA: TGCAGCGTTCAACAGGGTATCGGTAATTCACCCCTCCACTTT.

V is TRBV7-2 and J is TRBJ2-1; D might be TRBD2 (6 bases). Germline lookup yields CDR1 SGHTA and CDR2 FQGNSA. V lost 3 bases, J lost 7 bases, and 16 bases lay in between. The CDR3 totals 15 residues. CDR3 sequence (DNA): TGTGCCAGCAGCTTCGGCGGAGGGCGGCGGAATGAGCAGTTCTTC. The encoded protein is CASSFGGGRRNEQFF.

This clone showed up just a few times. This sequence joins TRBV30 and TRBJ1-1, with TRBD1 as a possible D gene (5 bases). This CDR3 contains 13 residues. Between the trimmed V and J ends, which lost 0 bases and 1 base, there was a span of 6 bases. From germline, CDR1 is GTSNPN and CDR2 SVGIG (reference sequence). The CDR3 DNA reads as TGTGCCTGGAGTGTTCAGGGGAACACTGAAGCTTTCTTT. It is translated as CAWSVQGNTEAFF.

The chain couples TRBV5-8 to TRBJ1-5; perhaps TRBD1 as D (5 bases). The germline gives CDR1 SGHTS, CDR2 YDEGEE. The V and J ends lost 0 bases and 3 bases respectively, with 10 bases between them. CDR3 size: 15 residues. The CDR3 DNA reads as TGTGCCAGCAGCTTGGTGGGGGGACCCAATCAGCCCCAGCATTTT. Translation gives CASSLVGGPNQPQHF.

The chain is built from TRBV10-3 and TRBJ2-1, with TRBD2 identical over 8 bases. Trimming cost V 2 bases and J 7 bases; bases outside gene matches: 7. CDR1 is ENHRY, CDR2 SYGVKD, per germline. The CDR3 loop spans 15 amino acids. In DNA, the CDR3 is TGTGCCATCAGTGAGGGGGTAGCTAGCGGGAATGAGCAGTTCTTC. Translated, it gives CAISEGVASGNEQFF.

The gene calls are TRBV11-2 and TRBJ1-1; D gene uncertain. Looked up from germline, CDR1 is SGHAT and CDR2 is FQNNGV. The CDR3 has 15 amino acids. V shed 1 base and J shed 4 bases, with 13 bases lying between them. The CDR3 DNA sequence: TGTGCCAGCAGCTTAGGGCGGAGCCGCGCCACTGAAGCTTTCTTT. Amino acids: CASSLGRSRATEAFF.

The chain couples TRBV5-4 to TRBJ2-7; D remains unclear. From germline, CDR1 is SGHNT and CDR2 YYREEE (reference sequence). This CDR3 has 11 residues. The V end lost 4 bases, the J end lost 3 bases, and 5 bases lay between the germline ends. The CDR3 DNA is TGTGCCAGCAGCACTTACTACGAGCAGTACTTC. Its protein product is CASSTYYEQYF.

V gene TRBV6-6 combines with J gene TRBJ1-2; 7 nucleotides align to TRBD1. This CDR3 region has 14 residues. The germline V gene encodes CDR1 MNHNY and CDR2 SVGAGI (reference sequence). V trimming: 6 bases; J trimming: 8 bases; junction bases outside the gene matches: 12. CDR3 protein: CASRHDRVGGGYTF. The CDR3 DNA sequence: TGTGCCAGCAGACACGACAGGGTCGGGGGAGGCTACACCTTC.

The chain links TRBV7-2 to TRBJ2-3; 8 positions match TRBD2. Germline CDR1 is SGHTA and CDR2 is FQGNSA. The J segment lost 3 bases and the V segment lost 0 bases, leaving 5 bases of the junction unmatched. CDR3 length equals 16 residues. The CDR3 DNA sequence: TGTGCCAGCAGCTTAGCTCTGGCGGGAGGTACAGATACGCAGTATTTT. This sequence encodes CASSLALAGGTDTQYF.

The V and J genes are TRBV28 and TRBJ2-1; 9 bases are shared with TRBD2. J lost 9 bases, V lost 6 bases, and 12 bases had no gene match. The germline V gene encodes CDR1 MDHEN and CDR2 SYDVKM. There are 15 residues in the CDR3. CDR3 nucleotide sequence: TGTGCCAGCAGGGGTGGCGGGGGGGCCGCGGGTGAGCAGTTCTTC. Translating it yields CASRGGGGAAGEQFF. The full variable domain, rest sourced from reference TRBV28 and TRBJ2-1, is DVKVTQSSRYLVKRTGEKVFLECVQDMDHENMFWYRQDPGLGLRLIYFSYDVKMKEKGDIPEGYSVSREKKERFSLILESASTNQTSMYLCASRGGGGAAGEQFFGPGTRLTVL.

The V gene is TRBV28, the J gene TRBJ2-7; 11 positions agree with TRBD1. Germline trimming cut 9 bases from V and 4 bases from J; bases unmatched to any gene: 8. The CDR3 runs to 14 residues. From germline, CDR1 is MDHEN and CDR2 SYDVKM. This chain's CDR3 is CASGTGQGAYEQYF. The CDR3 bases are TGTGCCAGTGGGACAGGACAGGGGGCATACGAGCAGTACTTC.

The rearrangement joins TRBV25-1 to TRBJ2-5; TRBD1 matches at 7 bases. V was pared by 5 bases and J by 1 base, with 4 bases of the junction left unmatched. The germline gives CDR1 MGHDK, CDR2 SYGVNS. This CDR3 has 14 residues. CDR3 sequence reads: CASSKGGSQETQYF. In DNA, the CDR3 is TGTGCCAGCAGTAAAGGGGGCAGCCAAGAGACCCAGTACTTC.

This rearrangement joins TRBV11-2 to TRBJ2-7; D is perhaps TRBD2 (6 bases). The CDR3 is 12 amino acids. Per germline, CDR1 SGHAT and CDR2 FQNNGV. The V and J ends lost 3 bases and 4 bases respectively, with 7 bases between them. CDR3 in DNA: TGTGCCAGCAGCTTGGAGGGTTACGAGCAGTACTTC. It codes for CASSLEGYEQYF.

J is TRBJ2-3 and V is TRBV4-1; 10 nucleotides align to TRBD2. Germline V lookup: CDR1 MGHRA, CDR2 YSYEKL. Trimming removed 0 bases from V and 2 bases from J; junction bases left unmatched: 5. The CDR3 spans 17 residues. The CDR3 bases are TGCGCCAGCAGCCAAGATTTCACTAGCGGGATCACAGATACGCAGTATTTT. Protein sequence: CASSQDFTSGITDTQYF.

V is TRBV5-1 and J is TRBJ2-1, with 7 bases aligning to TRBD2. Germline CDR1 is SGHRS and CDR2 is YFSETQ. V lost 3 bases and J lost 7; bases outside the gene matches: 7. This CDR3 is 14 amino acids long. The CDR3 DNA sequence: TGCGCCAGCAGCTGGAGACTAGCAGGTAATGAGCAGTTCTTC. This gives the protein CASSWRLAGNEQFF.

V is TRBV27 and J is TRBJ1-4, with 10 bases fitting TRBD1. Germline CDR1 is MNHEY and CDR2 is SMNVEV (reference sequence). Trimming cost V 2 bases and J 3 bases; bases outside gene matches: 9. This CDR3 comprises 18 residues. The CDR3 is CASSLGPGQGLSNEKLFF. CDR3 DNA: TGTGCCAGCAGTTTAGGACCGGGACAGGGGTTATCTAATGAAAAACTGTTTTTT.

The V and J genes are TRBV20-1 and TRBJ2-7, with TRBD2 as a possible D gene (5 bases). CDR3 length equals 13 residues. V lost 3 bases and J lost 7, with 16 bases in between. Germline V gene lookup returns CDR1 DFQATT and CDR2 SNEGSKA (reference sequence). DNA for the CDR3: TGCAGTGCTAGTCGGGGTTTCTCAGGAGAGCAGTACTTC. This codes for CSASRGFSGEQYF.